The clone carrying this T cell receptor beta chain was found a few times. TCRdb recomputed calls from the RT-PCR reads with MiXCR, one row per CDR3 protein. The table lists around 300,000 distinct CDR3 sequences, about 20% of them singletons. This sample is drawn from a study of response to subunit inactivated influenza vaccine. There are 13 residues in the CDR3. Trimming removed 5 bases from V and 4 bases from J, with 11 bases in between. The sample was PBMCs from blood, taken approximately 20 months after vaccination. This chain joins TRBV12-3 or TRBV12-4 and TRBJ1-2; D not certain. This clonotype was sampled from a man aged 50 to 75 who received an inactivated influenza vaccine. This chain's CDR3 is CASSTDFLYGYTF. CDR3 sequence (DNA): TGTGCCAGCAGTACAGATTTTCTCTATGGCTACACCTTC.